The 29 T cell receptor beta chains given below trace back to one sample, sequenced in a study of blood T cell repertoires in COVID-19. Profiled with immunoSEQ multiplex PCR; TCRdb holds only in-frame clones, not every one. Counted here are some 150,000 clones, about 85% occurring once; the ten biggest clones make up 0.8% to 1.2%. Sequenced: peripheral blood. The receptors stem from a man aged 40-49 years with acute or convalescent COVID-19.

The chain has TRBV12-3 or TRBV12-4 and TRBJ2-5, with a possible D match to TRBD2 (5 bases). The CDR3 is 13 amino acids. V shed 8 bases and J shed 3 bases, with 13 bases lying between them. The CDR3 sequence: CASLKAVEETQYF. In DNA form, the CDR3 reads TGTGCCAGCCTAAAAGCGGTAGAAGAGACCCAGTACTTC.

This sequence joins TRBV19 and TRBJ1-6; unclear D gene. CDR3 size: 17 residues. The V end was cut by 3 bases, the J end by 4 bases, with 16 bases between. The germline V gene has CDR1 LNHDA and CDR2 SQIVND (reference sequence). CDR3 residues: CASSIIGGTYYNSPLHF. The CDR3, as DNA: TGTGCCAGTAGTATTATCGGCGGAACCTATTATAATTCACCCCTCCACTTT.

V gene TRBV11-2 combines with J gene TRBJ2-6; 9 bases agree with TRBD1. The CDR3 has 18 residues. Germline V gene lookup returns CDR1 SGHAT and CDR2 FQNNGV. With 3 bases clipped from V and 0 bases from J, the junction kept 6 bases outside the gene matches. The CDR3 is CASSFRDRDYSGANVLTF. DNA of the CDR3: TGTGCCAGCAGCTTCCGGGACAGGGATTACTCTGGGGCCAACGTCCTGACTTTC. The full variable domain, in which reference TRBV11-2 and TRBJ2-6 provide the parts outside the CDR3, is EAGVAQSPRYKIIEKRQSVAFWCNPISGHATLYWYQQILGQGPKLLIQFQNNGVVDDSQLPKDRFSAERLKGVDSTLKIQPAKLEDSAVYLCASSFRDRDYSGANVLTFGAGSRLTVL.

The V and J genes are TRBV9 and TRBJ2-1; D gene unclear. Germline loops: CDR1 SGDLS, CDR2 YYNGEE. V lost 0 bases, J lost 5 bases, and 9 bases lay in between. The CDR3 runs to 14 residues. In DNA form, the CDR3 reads TGTGCCAGCAGCGTAGGAGAAGCTCACAATGAGCAGTTCTTC. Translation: CASSVGEAHNEQFF.

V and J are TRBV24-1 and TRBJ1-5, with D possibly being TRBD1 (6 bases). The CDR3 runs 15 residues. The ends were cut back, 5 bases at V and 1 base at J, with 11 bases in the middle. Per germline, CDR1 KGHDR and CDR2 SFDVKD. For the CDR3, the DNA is TGTGCCACCAGTGGGGCGGGGGCCAGCAATCAGCCCCAGCATTTT. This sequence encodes CATSGAGASNQPQHF.

DNA for the CDR3: TGTGCCAGCAGCTTGGAGGGACAGGGTTTCACCATATATTTT. Translation: CASSLEGQGFTIYF. The rearrangement joins TRBV5-6 to TRBJ1-3; the match to TRBD1 covers 9 bases. J was trimmed by 9 bases and V by 0 bases; bases with no gene match: 4. The CDR3 has 14 amino acids. Germline assignment: CDR1 SGHDT and CDR2 YYEEEE.

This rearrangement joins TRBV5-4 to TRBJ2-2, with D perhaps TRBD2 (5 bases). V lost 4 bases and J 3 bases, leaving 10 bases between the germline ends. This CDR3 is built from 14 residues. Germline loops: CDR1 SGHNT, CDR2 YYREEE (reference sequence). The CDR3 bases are TGTGCCAGCAGCGTAACCGGGGACACCGGGGAGCTGTTTTTT. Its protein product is CASSVTGDTGELFF.

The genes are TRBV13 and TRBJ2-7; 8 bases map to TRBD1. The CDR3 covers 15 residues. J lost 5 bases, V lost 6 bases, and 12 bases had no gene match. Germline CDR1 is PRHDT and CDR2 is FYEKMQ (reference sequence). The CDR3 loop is CASRESQGALNEQYF. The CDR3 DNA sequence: TGTGCCAGCAGGGAATCGCAGGGGGCGTTGAACGAGCAGTACTTC.

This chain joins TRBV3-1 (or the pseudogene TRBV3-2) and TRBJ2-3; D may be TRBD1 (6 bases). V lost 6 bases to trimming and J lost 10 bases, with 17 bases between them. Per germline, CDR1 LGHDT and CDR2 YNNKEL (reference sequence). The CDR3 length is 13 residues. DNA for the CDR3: TGTGCCAGCAGTCACAGGGAGTCCAGGGCGCAGTATTTT. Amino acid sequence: CASSHRESRAQYF.

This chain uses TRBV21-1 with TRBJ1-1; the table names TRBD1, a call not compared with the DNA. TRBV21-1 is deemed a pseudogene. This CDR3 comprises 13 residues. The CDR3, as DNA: TGTGCCAGCAGCGGACAGGGGAACACTGAAGCTTTCTTT. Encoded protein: CASSGQGNTEAFF.

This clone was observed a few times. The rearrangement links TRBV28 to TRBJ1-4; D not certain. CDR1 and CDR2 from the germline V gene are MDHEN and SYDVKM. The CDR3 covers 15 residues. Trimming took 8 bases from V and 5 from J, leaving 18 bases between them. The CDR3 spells CASRTYRTLNEKLFF. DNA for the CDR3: TGTGCCAGCCGTACTTACAGAACTTTGAATGAAAAACTGTTTTTT. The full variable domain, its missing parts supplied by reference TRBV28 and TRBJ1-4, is DVKVTQSSRYLVKRTGEKVFLECVQDMDHENMFWYRQDPGLGLRLIYFSYDVKMKEKGDIPEGYSVSREKKERFSLILESASTNQTSMYLCASRTYRTLNEKLFFGSGTQLSVL.

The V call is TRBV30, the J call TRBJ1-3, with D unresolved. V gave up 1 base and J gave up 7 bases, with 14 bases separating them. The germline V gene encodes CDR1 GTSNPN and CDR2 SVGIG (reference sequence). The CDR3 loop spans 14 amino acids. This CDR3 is CAWSGKDILNTIYF. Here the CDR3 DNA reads TGTGCCTGGAGTGGCAAAGACATTTTGAACACCATATATTTT.

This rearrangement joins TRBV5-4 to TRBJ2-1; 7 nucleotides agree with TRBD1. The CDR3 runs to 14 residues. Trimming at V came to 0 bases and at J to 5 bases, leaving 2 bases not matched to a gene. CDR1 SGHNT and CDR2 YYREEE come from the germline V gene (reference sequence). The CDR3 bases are TGTGCCAGCAGCTTGGGGGACAGCAACAATGAGCAGTTCTTC. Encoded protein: CASSLGDSNNEQFF.

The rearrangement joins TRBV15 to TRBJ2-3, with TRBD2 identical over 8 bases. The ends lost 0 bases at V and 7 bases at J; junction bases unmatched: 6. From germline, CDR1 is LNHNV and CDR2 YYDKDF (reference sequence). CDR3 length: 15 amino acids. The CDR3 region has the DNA TGTGCCACCAGCAGAGAGGGGCTAGCGGGCCATACGCAGTATTTT. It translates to CATSREGLAGHTQYF.

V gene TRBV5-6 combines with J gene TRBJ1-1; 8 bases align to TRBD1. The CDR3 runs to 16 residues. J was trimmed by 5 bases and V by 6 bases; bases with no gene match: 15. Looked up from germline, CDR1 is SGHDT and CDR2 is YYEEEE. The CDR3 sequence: CASTSGTGRVGTEAFF. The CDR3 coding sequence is TGTGCCAGCACCTCTGGGACAGGTAGGGTCGGGACTGAAGCTTTCTTT.

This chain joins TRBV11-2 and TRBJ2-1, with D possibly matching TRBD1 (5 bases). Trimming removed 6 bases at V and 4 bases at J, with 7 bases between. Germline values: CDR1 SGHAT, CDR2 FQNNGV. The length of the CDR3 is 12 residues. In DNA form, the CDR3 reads TGTGCCAGCAGGTGGACATACAATGAGCAGTTCTTC. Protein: CASRWTYNEQFF.

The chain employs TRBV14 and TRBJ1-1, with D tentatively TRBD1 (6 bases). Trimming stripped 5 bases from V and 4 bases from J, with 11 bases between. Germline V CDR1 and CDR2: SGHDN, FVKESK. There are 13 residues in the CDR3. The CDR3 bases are TGTGCCAGCAGCTACAGGGTCGGCACTGAAGCTTTCTTT. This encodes CASSYRVGTEAFF.

The CDR3 here is CASSNTGGSLEQYF. The CDR3 region has the DNA TGCGCCAGCAGCAACACAGGGGGTAGTCTCGAGCAGTACTTC. The V gene is TRBV5-1, the J gene TRBJ2-7; 8 bases line up with TRBD1. This CDR3 has 14 residues. CDR1 SGHRS and CDR2 YFSETQ come from the germline V gene. With 4 bases clipped from V and 6 bases from J, the junction kept 9 bases outside the gene matches.

The CDR3 sequence is CASNPPGSYNEQFF. The DNA of the CDR3 is TGTGCCAGCAATCCCCCCGGCTCCTACAATGAGCAGTTCTTC. The chain couples TRBV6-5 to TRBJ2-1; D ambiguous. Trimming pared 7 bases from V and 0 bases from J, leaving 10 bases between. The CDR3 loop spans 14 amino acids. Germline values: CDR1 MNHEY, CDR2 SVGAGI.

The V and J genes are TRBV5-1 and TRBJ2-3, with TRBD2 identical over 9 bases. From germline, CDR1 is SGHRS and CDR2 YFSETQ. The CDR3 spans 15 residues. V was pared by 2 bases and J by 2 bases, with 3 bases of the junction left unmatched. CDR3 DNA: TGCGCCAGCAGCTTCCGACTAGCGGACACAGATACGCAGTATTTT. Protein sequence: CASSFRLADTDTQYF.

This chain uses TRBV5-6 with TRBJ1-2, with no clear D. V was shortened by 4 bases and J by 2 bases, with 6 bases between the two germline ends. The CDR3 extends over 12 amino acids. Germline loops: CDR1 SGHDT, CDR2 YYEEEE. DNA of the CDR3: TGTGCCAGCAGCACGGGAAACTATGGCTACACCTTC. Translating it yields CASSTGNYGYTF.

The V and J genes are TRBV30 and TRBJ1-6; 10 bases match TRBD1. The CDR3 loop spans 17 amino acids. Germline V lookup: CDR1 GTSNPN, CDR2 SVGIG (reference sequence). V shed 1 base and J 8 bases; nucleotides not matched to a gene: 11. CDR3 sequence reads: CAWSDGQGVSVYSPLHF. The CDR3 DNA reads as TGTGCCTGGAGTGACGGACAGGGGGTATCGGTTTATTCACCCCTCCACTTT.

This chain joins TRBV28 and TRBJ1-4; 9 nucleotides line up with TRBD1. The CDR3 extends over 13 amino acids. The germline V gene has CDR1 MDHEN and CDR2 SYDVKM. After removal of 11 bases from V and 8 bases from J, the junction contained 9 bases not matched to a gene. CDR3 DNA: TGTGCCCACCGGGACAGGGTGGACGAAAAACTGTTTTTT. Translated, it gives CAHRDRVDEKLFF.

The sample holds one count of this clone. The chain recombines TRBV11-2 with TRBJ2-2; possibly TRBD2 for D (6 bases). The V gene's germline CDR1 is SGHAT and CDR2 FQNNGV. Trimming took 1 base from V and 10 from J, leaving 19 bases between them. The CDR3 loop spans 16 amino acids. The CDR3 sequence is CASSLGGLKGHEELFF. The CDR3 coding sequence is TGTGCCAGCAGCTTAGGAGGACTAAAAGGGCACGAGGAGCTGTTTTTT.

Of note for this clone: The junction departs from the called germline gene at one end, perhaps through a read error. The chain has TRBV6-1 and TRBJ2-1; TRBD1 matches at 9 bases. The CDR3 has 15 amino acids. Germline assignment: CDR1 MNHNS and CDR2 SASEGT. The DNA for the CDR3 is TGTGCCAGCCGTGAGGGGGACAGGGTTGCCAATGAGCAGTTCTTC. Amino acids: CASREGDRVANEQFF.

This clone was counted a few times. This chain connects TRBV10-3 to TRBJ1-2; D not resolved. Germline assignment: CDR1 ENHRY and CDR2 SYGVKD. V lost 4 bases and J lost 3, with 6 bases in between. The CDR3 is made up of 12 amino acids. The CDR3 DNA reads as TGTGCCATCAGTGCGTTAGACTATGGCTACACCTTC. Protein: CAISALDYGYTF.

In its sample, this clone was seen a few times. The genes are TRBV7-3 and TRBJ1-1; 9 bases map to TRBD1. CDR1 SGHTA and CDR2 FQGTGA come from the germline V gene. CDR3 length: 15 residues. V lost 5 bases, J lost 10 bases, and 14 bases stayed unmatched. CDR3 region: CASSATPGQGLGAFF. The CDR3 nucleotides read TGTGCCAGCAGCGCAACCCCGGGACAGGGCCTCGGAGCTTTCTTT.

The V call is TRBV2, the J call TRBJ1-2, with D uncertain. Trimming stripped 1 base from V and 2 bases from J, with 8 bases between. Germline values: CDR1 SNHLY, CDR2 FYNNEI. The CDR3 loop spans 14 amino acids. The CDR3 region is CASSEGPSNYGYTF. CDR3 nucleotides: TGTGCCAGCAGTGAAGGCCCGAGCAACTATGGCTACACCTTC.

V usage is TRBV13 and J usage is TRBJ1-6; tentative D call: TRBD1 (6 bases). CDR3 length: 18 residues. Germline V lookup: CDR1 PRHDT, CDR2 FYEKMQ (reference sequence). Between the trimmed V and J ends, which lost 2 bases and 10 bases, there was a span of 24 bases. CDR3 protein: CASSLTKTRRNRESPLHF. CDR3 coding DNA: TGTGCCAGCAGCTTAACTAAAACGCGAAGAAACAGGGAATCACCCCTCCACTTT.